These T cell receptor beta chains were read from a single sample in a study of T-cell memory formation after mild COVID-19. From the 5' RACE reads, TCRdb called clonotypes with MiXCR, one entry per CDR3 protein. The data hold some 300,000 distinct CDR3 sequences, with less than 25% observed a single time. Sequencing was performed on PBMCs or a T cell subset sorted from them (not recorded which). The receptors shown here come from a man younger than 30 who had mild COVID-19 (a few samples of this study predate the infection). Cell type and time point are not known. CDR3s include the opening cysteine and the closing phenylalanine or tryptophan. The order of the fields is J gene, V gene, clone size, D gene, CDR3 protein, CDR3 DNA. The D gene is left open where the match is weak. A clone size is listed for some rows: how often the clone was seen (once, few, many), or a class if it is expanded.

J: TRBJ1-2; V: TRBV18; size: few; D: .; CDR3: CASSPPEGAYGYTF; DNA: TGTGCCAGCTCACCACCAGAAGGGGCCTATGGCTACACCTTC
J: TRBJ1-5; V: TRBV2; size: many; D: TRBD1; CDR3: CASSVRTGGNQPQHF; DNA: TGTGCCAGCAGTGTCCGGACAGGAGGTAATCAGCCCCAGCATTTT
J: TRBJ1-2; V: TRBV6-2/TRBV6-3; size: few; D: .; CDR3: CASSYRERGRHGYTF; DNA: TGTGCCAGCAGTTACCGTGAGAGGGGGAGGCATGGCTACACCTTC
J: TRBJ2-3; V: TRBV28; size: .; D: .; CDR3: CASSPRGPLPDTQYF; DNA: TGTGCCAGCAGTCCCCGGGGGCCACTGCCAGATACGCAGTATTTT
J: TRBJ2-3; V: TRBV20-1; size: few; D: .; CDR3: CSARTGSSTDTQYF; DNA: TGCAGTGCTAGAACAGGGAGTAGCACAGATACGCAGTATTTT
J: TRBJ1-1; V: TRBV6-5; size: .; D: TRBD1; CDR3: CASSYYQRTGGLNTEAFF; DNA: TGTGCCAGCAGTTACTATCAAAGGACAGGGGGCTTGAACACTGAAGCTTTCTTT
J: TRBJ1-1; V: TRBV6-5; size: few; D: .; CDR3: CASGKGYGTEAFF; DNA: TGTGCCAGCGGTAAGGGTTACGGCACTGAAGCTTTCTTT
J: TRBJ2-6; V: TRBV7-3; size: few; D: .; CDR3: CASSLTFAGANVLTF; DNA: TGTGCCAGCAGCTTAACTTTCGCTGGGGCCAACGTCCTGACTTTC
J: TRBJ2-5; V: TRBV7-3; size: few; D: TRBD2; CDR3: CASSRGTSGGRRETQYF; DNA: TGTGCCAGCAGCCGAGGGACTAGCGGGGGGAGGCGAGAGACCCAGTACTTC
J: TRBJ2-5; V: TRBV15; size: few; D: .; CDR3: CATRDGISETQYF; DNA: TGTGCCACCAGGGACGGAATTTCAGAGACCCAGTACTTC
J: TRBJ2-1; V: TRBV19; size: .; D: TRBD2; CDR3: CASRAGTSSEQFF; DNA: TGTGCCAGTAGGGCCGGGACTAGCAGTGAGCAGTTCTTC
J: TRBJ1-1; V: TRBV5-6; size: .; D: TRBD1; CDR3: CASSLDGQGEAFF; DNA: TGTGCCAGCAGCTTGGACGGACAGGGTGAAGCTTTCTTT
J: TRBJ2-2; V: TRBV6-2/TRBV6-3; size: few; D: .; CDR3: CASSIGAYTGELFF; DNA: TGTGCCAGCAGTATAGGGGCCTACACCGGGGAGCTGTTTTTT
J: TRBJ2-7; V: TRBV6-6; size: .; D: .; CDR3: CASSYVETYEQYF; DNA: TGTGCCAGCAGTTACGTCGAAACCTACGAGCAGTACTTC
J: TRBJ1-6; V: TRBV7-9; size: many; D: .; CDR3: CASSLRTNSPLHF; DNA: TGTGCCAGCAGCTTGAGAACCAATTCACCCCTCCACTTT
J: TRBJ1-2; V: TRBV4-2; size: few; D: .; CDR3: CASSQDHLYGYTF; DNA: TGTGCCAGCAGCCAAGACCACTTGTATGGCTACACCTTC
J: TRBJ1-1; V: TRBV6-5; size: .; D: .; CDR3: CASSAPGDRVGRKAEAFF; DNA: TGTGCCAGCAGTGCTCCCGGGGATCGGGTGGGAAGGAAGGCTGAAGCTTTCTTT
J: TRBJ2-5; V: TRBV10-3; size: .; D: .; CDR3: CAISESEETQYF; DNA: TGTGCCATCAGTGAATCCGAAGAGACCCAGTACTTC
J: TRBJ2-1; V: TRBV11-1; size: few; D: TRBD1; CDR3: CASSKSPGTGYDGEQFF; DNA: TGTGCCAGCAGCAAAAGCCCAGGGACAGGGTATGATGGTGAGCAGTTCTTC
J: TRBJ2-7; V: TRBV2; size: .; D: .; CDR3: CASRMTIYRTEQYF; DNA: TGTGCCAGCAGGATGACGATCTACAGGACCGAGCAGTACTTC
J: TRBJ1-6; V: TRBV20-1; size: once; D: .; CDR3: CSAIGAYNSPLHF; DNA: TGCAGTGCTATAGGGGCCTATAATTCACCCCTCCACTTT
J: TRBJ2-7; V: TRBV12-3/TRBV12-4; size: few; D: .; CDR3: CASSLGASPYEQYF; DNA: TGTGCCAGCAGTTTAGGGGCGTCCCCCTACGAGCAGTACTTC
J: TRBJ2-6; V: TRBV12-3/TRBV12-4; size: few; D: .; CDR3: CASSHGLQLWGANVLTF; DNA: TGTGCCAGCAGTCACGGGCTACAGTTGTGGGGGGCCAACGTCCTGACTTTC
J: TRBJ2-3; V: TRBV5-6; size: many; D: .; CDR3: CASSLGIDTQYF; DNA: TGTGCCAGCAGCTTGGGGATAGATACGCAGTATTTT
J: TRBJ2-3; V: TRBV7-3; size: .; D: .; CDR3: CASSTGQSNTDTQYF; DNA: TGTGCCAGCAGTACTGGACAGTCTAACACAGATACGCAGTATTTT
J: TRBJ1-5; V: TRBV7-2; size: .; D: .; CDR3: CASREEHTYQPQHF; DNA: TGTGCCAGCAGAGAAGAACACACCTATCAGCCCCAGCATTTT
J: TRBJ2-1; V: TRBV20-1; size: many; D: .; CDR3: CSARIGPHDNEQFF; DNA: TGCAGTGCTAGGATTGGGCCTCACGACAATGAGCAGTTCTTC
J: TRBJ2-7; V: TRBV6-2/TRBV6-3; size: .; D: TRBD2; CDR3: CASGLDYEQYF; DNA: TGTGCCAGCGGACTAGACTACGAGCAGTACTTC
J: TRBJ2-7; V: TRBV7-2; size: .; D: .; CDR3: CASSGTQHSSYEQYF; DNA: TGTGCCAGCAGCGGGACCCAACATTCTTCCTACGAGCAGTACTTC
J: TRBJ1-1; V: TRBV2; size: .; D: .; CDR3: CASSVQGGVSEAFF; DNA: TGTGCCAGCAGCGTACAGGGAGGGGTGTCTGAAGCTTTCTTT
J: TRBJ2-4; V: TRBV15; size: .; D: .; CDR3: CATSLTPEDGNIQYF; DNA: TGTGCCACCAGCCTAACCCCGGAGGATGGGAACATTCAGTACTTC
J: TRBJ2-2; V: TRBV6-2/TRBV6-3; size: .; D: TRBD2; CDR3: CASSPGLAGGELFF; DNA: TGTGCCAGCAGCCCGGGACTAGCGGGAGGGGAGCTGTTTTTT
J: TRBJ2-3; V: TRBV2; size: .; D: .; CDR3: CASDGHKNRPDTQYF; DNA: TGTGCCAGCGACGGACACAAAAACCGACCAGATACGCAGTATTTT
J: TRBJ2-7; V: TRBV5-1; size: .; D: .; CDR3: CASSLGAGGLYEQYF; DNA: TGCGCCAGCAGCTTGGGGGCTGGGGGCCTCTACGAGCAGTACTTC
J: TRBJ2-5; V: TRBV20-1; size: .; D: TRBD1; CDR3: CSIGTGETQYF; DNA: TGCAGCATTGGGACAGGGGAGACCCAGTACTTC